This T cell receptor (beta chain) appears in the sequencing data of a study of cytomegalovirus exposure and HLA in healthy donors. Between the trimmed V and J ends, which lost 4 bases and 2 bases, there was a span of 13 bases. This CDR3 spans 15 amino acids. The germline V gene encodes CDR1 ENHRY and CDR2 SYGVKD. This clone was counted once. The PCR employed 60 Vbeta primers together with 13 Jbeta primers. Here immunoSEQ multiplex PCR was the method, and the copy in TCRdb shows in-frame clones only, minus some. The sample shows some 220,000 clones, roughly 73% of them seen only once. Material: PBMCs. The clonotype was recovered from a boy aged 10-17 years in good health and CMV-seronegative. The chain links TRBV10-3 to TRBJ2-3, with D uncertain. For the CDR3, the DNA is TGTGCCATCAGTGCTTGGGCGAGTTTCACAGATACGCAGTATTTT. Residues: CAISAWASFTDTQYF.